This is a list of T cell receptor beta chains from one sample in a study of regulatory T cells in long-lasting Graves disease. TCRdb processed the multiplex PCR reads anew with MiXCR; each CDR3 protein has one entry. The sample holds about 470,000 distinct CDR3 sequences, roughly 21% seen once. The specimen was peripheral blood mononuclear cells (PBMCs), collected when the disease was refractory, from a patient treated with antithyroid drugs. Every receptor here comes from a female donor with Graves disease. The CDR3 runs from the conserved cysteine through the conserved F or W. A D gene is named only where the DNA matches it firmly. The size field is filled for only some rows; it gives once, few, many or a size class.

j_gene | abundance | v_gene | d_gene | CDR3aa | CDR3nt
TRBJ2-7 | many | TRBV6-5 | TRBD2 | CASSYSGLAGGYEQYF | TGTGCCAGCAGTTACTCGGGACTAGCGGGAGGTTACGAGCAGTACTTC
TRBJ2-1 | few | TRBV2 | . | CASSELAPITYNEQFF | TGTGCCAGCAGTGAGCTTGCTCCAATCACCTACAATGAGCAGTTCTTC
TRBJ1-1 | . | TRBV18 | . | CASSPLTSEAFF | TGTGCCAGCTCACCACTCACGTCTGAAGCTTTCTTT
TRBJ2-2 | . | TRBV5-1 | TRBD2 | CASRFGLAGTRRTGELFF | TGCGCCAGCAGGTTTGGACTAGCGGGTACGAGAAGGACCGGGGAGCTGTTTTTT
TRBJ2-1 | . | TRBV7-8 | TRBD2 | CASSPRTSGGPDNEQFF | TGTGCCAGCAGCCCAAGGACTAGCGGGGGGCCGGACAATGAGCAGTTCTTC
TRBJ2-7 | few | TRBV28 | . | CASSYRTSYEQYF | TGTGCCAGCAGTTACAGGACTTCCTACGAGCAGTACTTC
TRBJ2-3 | once | TRBV19 | . | CASSMVASRDTDTQYF | TGTGCCAGTAGTATGGTGGCTAGTAGAGACACAGATACGCAGTATTTT
TRBJ1-1 | . | TRBV20-1 | . | CSARGLRASNTEAFF | TGCAGTGCTAGAGGCCTCCGGGCCTCGAACACTGAAGCTTTCTTT
TRBJ1-2 | few | TRBV10-3 | TRBD1 | CAISRQGEGYTF | TGTGCCATCAGCCGACAGGGGGAAGGCTACACCTTC
TRBJ1-5 | . | TRBV24-1 | . | CATRCEGGREPQHF | TGTGCCACCCGCTGCGAGGGGGGGCGCGAGCCCCAGCATTTT
TRBJ2-2 | few | TRBV24-1 | TRBD2 | CATSDFWPSGSLAGELFF | TGTGCCACCAGTGATTTTTGGCCTAGCGGGAGTCTTGCCGGGGAGCTGTTTTTT
TRBJ2-3 | many | TRBV28 | TRBD1 | CASSAGQGTDTQYF | TGTGCCAGCAGTGCGGGACAGGGGACAGATACGCAGTATTTT
TRBJ2-5 | . | TRBV18 | . | CASSPVRSSAASKTQYF | TGTGCCAGCTCACCAGTCCGATCTTCGGCCGCCTCAAAGACCCAGTACTTC
TRBJ1-1 | few | TRBV19 | . | CASRKQGSNEAFF | TGTGCCAGTAGGAAACAGGGAAGTAATGAAGCTTTCTTT
TRBJ2-5 | . | TRBV9 | . | CASSVGGFYGARETQYF | TGTGCCAGCAGCGTAGGAGGTTTTTACGGGGCTCGGGAGACCCAGTACTTC
TRBJ1-5 | . | TRBV24-1 | . | CATSESGPRGNQPQHF | TGTGCCACCAGTGAATCTGGCCCGAGGGGCAATCAGCCCCAGCATTTT
TRBJ2-4 | many | TRBV6-2/TRBV6-3 | . | CASSYFVRAGPKNIQYF | TGTGCCAGCAGTTACTTCGTCAGGGCTGGGCCCAAAAACATTCAGTACTTC
TRBJ1-5 | many | TRBV2 | . | CASSEDAQPQHF | TGTGCCAGCAGTGAGGACGCCCAGCCCCAGCATTTT
TRBJ2-5 | . | TRBV15 | . | CATSRVGQGETQYF | TGTGCCACCAGCAGAGTAGGGCAGGGGGAGACCCAGTACTTC
TRBJ1-5 | . | TRBV19 | TRBD1 | CASRSTGTGYVQPQHF | TGTGCCAGTAGATCAACGGGGACAGGGTATGTTCAGCCCCAGCATTTT
TRBJ2-7 | many | TRBV7-2 | TRBD1 | CASSFSGGVSHEQYF | TGTGCCAGCAGCTTCTCAGGGGGAGTATCCCACGAGCAGTACTTC
TRBJ2-7 | . | TRBV28 | . | CASSLDRPAYEQYF | TGTGCCAGCAGTTTAGATCGTCCCGCCTACGAGCAGTACTTC
TRBJ1-1 | many | TRBV3-1 | . | CASSQNGGNTEAFF | TGTGCCAGCAGCCAAAATGGAGGGAACACTGAAGCTTTCTTT
TRBJ1-1 | . | TRBV10-3 | . | CAISVDGNTEASF | TGTGCCATCAGTGTGGACGGGAACACTGAAGCTTCCTTT
TRBJ2-2 | . | TRBV7-2 | TRBD1 | CASSRDRLNTGELFF | TGTGCCAGCAGCCGGGACAGATTGAACACCGGGGAGCTGTTTTTT
TRBJ1-5 | many | TRBV12-3/TRBV12-4 | . | CASRPGKRTDSNQPQHF | TGTGCCAGCAGGCCAGGAAAACGGACGGATAGCAATCAGCCCCAGCATTTT
TRBJ2-2 | . | TRBV4-1 | . | CASSQERGYTGELFF | TGCGCCAGCAGCCAAGAAAGGGGGTACACCGGGGAGCTGTTTTTT
TRBJ1-2 | few | TRBV19 | . | CASTAGPYGYTF | TGTGCCAGTACCGCCGGTCCTTATGGCTACACCTTC
TRBJ1-1 | many | TRBV9 | . | CASRDEGSNTEAFF | TGTGCCAGCAGAGACGAGGGGTCGAACACTGAAGCTTTCTTT
TRBJ2-5 | many | TRBV28 | . | CASSYTTGRETQYF | TGTGCCAGCAGCTACACCACAGGGAGGGAGACCCAGTACTTC
TRBJ2-5 | many | TRBV6-1 | . | CASSEVGGKETQYF | TGTGCCAGCAGTGAAGTTGGGGGAAAGGAGACCCAGTACTTC
TRBJ1-4 | many | TRBV5-1 | . | CASSLVTPQDEKLFF | TGCGCCAGCAGCTTGGTCACCCCGCAGGATGAAAAACTGTTTTTT
TRBJ1-1 | many | TRBV7-8 | . | CASSLLDKNTEAFF | TGTGCCAGCAGCTTACTCGACAAGAACACTGAAGCTTTCTTT
TRBJ1-1 | . | TRBV27 | . | CASSLKLIGGGLNTEAFF | TGTGCCAGCAGTTTAAAATTAATCGGTGGGGGCCTGAACACTGAAGCTTTCTTT
TRBJ1-1 | few | TRBV6-5 | . | CASSYFSGEAFF | TGTGCCAGCAGTTACTTTAGCGGCGAAGCTTTCTTT
TRBJ1-3 | . | TRBV5-1 | . | CASSLAGTGNTIYF | TGCGCCAGCAGCTTAGCCGGGACTGGAAACACCATATATTTT
TRBJ1-1 | many | TRBV3-1 | . | CASSPGRSNTEAFF | TGCGCCAGCAGCCCGGGACGTTCGAACACTGAAGCTTTCTTT
TRBJ2-2 | . | TRBV6-4 | TRBD2 | CASSPLAGGDTGELFF | TGTGCCAGCAGTCCACTAGCGGGAGGGGACACCGGGGAGCTGTTTTTT
TRBJ2-7 | few | TRBV4-1 | TRBD2 | CASSQASGGAASYEQYF | TGCGCCAGCAGCCAAGCTAGCGGGGGGGCGGCATCCTACGAGCAGTACTTC
TRBJ2-7 | many | TRBV11-2 | . | CASSLVGGGASYEQYF | TGTGCCAGCAGCTTAGTTGGTGGGGGGGCCTCCTACGAGCAGTACTTC
TRBJ1-1 | . | TRBV27 | TRBD1 | CASSDRVTNTEAFF | TGTGCCAGCAGTGACAGGGTGACGAACACTGAAGCTTTCTTT
TRBJ2-7 | few | TRBV9 | . | CASSVAPGWSNEQYF | TGTGCCAGCAGCGTAGCCCCAGGGTGGTCTAACGAGCAGTACTTC
TRBJ2-7 | . | TRBV7-2 | TRBD1 | CASITGRTGLIVQYF | TGTGCCAGCATCACCGGTCGGACAGGGTTAATAGTGCAGTACTTC
TRBJ1-2 | few | TRBV7-3 | TRBD1 | CASSLNPGDRVSGYTF | TGTGCCAGCAGCTTAAACCCTGGGGACAGGGTCTCTGGCTACACCTTC
TRBJ1-4 | . | TRBV4-2 | . | CASSQADGTNEKLFF | TGTGCCAGCAGCCAAGCGGACGGAACTAATGAAAAACTGTTTTTT
TRBJ1-5 | few | TRBV5-1 | . | CASSLGSMGSNQPQHF | TGCGCCAGCAGCTTGGGTTCCATGGGTAGCAATCAGCCCCAGCATTTT
TRBJ1-6 | . | TRBV4-3 | . | CASSQDKSGSSSPLHF | TGCGCCAGCAGCCAAGATAAATCAGGGTCTAGTTCACCCCTCCACTTT
TRBJ2-7 | few | TRBV3-1 | . | CASSQPGPRDYEQYF | TGTGCCAGCAGCCAACCTGGGCCCCGCGACTACGAGCAGTACTTC
TRBJ2-7 | few | TRBV7-2 | TRBD1 | CASSPPEPGTGPDEQYF | TGTGCCAGCAGCCCCCCCGAACCGGGGACAGGGCCAGACGAGCAGTACTTC
TRBJ1-2 | many | TRBV6-1 | . | CASTVSREYYGYTF | TGTGCCAGCACGGTGAGCAGGGAGTACTATGGCTACACCTTC
TRBJ2-2 | many | TRBV5-1 | TRBD1 | CASSFGQGWNTGELFF | TGCGCCAGCAGCTTCGGACAGGGTTGGAACACCGGGGAGCTGTTTTTT
TRBJ1-2 | few | TRBV7-9 | TRBD1 | CASSFSGTAFEGYTF | TGTGCCAGCAGCTTCTCCGGGACAGCCTTTGAGGGCTACACCTTC
TRBJ1-2 | many | TRBV5-1 | . | CASSLEPQRYGYTF | TGCGCCAGCAGCTTGGAACCACAGCGCTATGGCTACACCTTC
TRBJ1-1 | few | TRBV28 | . | CACSWSYTIPEAFF | TGTGCCTGCAGTTGGTCCTATACTATCCCTGAAGCTTTCTTT
TRBJ2-3 | . | TRBV7-8 | . | CASSTSIITADTQYF | TGTGCCAGCAGCACCTCTATCATTACGGCAGATACGCAGTATTTT
TRBJ2-5 | many | TRBV6-1 | . | CASMRYAETQYF | TGTGCCAGCATGCGGTATGCGGAGACCCAGTACTTC
TRBJ2-7 | many | TRBV28 | . | CASSLHRSAYEQYF | TGTGCCAGCAGTTTACACAGGTCCGCCTACGAGCAGTACTTC
TRBJ2-7 | many | TRBV6-2/TRBV6-3 | TRBD1 | CASSYSGQDPIAYEQYF | TGTGCCAGCAGTTACTCGGGACAGGACCCTATAGCCTACGAGCAGTACTTC
TRBJ1-1 | many | TRBV28 | . | CATLSEITEAFF | TGTGCCACGCTCAGTGAGATCACTGAAGCTTTCTTT
TRBJ2-1 | . | TRBV28 | TRBD1 | CASSTGGWNEQFF | TGTGCCAGCAGTACAGGGGGCTGGAATGAGCAGTTCTTC